A selection of T cell receptor beta chains follows, all from one sample in a study of OX40 agonist ivuxolimab in advanced cancers. Clones were read by immunoSEQ multiplex PCR, and TCRdb kept only the in-frame ones, dropping some. The table records 65,000 to 80,000 clones, more than 85% of them present only once. The material sequenced was CD4+ or CD8+ T cells sorted from blood, taken in a trial of the OX40 agonist ivuxolimab. The receptors shown here come from an adult with an advanced solid tumor such as melanoma, head and neck, liver or kidney cancer. Both conserved end residues are part of each CDR3. The D gene is left open where the match is weak. The size entry is marked missing in some rows and otherwise reads once, few, many or a size class.

>TRBV5-1|NA|NA|14|TRBJ1-2
TGCGCCAGCAGCTGGACGACAGGAGATACTGGCTACACCTTC
CASSWTTGDTGYTF
>TRBV6-5|NA|NA|12|TRBJ2-3
TGTGCCAGCAGCTCCGGCACAGATACGCAGTATTTT
CASSSGTDTQYF
>TRBV4-3|NA|NA|14|TRBJ2-7
TGCGCCAGCAGCCAAGAGCCGGCAGGGTACGAGCAGTACTTC
CASSQEPAGYEQYF
>TRBV27|NA|NA|14|TRBJ2-7
TGTGCCAGCAGTTTTCTGGGTACGGCCTACGAGCAGTACTTC
CASSFLGTAYEQYF
>TRBV6-6|TRBD1|NA|15|TRBJ2-1
TGTGCCAGCAGCCCCGGGACAGACTCCTACAATGAGCAGTTCTTC
CASSPGTDSYNEQFF
>TRBV6-6|NA|NA|12|TRBJ2-2
TGTGCCAGCATCGGAAACACCGGGGAGCTGTTTTTT
CASIGNTGELFF
>TRBV2|NA|NA|16|TRBJ1-5
TGTGCCAGCAGTGACGTGGAGCTCTATAGCAATCAGCCCCAGCATTTT
CASSDVELYSNQPQHF
>TRBV25-1|NA|NA|15|TRBJ2-5
TGTGCCAGCAGTGAATATTGGCGGGCTGGAGAGACCCAGTACTTC
CASSEYWRAGETQYF
>TRBV21-1|NA|NA|14|TRBJ2-1
TGTGCCAGCAGCAAAGGATATGGGGGAGATGAGCAGTTCTTC
CASSKGYGGDEQFF
>TRBV27|TRBD2|NA|17|TRBJ2-3
TGTGCCAGCAGTTCCCTACTGACTAGCGGGGGGTTGGATACGCAGTATTTT
CASSSLLTSGGLDTQYF
>TRBV27|NA|NA|14|TRBJ2-1
TGTGCCAGCAGTTTAAGGGGTGGGAACAATGAGCAGTTCTTC
CASSLRGGNNEQFF
>TRBV4-1|NA|NA|13|TRBJ2-7
TGCGCCAGCAGCCAAGTGGGAGGTCCCGAGCAGTACTTC
CASSQVGGPEQYF
>TRBV7-9|TRBD2|NA|12|TRBJ2-1
TGTGCCTCTAGCGGGAGCTGGGGTGAGCAGTTCTTC
CASSGSWGEQFF
>TRBV27|NA|NA|11|TRBJ1-5
TGTGCCAGCAGTTCCCCCGGGCCCCAGCATTTT
CASSSPGPQHF
>TRBV4-1|TRBD1|NA|14|TRBJ1-1
TGCGCCAGCACCTTAAGGGGGCTTGACACTGAAGCTTTCTTT
CASTLRGLDTEAFF
>TRBV7-9|TRBD2|NA|18|TRBJ2-1
TGTGCCAGCAGCTTTCCCCTCAGCGGGGTAAGAGGTTACAATGAGCAGTTCTTC
CASSFPLSGVRGYNEQFF
>TRBV6-7|NA|NA|16|TRBJ1-2
TGTGCCAGCCCGAGCCGACGGACCAGGTGGAACTATGGCTACACCTTC
CASPSRRTRWNYGYTF
>TRBV7-2|TRBD2|NA|12|TRBJ2-7
TGTGCCAGCCCCTGGACTAGCGGAGAGCAGTACTTC
CASPWTSGEQYF
>TRBV6-5|TRBD1|NA|15|TRBJ2-2
TGTGCCAGCAGCGCCACGGGACAGATAACCGGGGAGCTGTTTTTT
CASSATGQITGELFF
>TRBV7-2|NA|NA|14|TRBJ2-7
TGTGCCAGCAGCACCCGGGACGGTTCCTACGAGCAGTACTTC
CASSTRDGSYEQYF
>TRBV19|TRBD1|NA|16|TRBJ1-5
TGTGCCAGTAGTATCTCAGGGGGCCTTAGCAATCAGCCCCAGCATTTT
CASSISGGLSNQPQHF
>TRBV4-3|NA|NA|15|TRBJ1-4
TGCGCCAGCAGCCAAGAGTGGGGGAGTAATGAAAAACTGTTTTTT
CASSQEWGSNEKLFF
>TRBV27|NA|once|11|TRBJ2-3
TGTGCCAGCAGCCTAGCAGATACGCAGTATTTT
CASSLADTQYF
>TRBV2|NA|NA|15|TRBJ1-6
TGTGCCAGCAGGGATCTAGACAGGCGTGATTCACCCCTCCACTTT
CASRDLDRRDSPLHF
>TRBV30|NA|NA|14|TRBJ2-1
TGTGCCTGGAGTTTCGGGAGCTCCTACAATGAGCAGTTCTTC
CAWSFGSSYNEQFF
>TRBV12-5|NA|NA|14|TRBJ2-5
TGTGCTAGTGCCTCCGAGGACATCCAAGAGACCCAGTACTTC
CASASEDIQETQYF
>TRBV27|TRBD1|once|14|TRBJ1-2
TGTGCCAGCAAGGACAGGGAAACTAACTATGGCTACACCTTC
CASKDRETNYGYTF
>TRBV27|NA|few|14|TRBJ2-7
TGTGCCAGCAGTGCCGCCGGGACTTCCTACGAGCAGTACTTC
CASSAAGTSYEQYF
>TRBV11-2|TRBD1|NA|13|TRBJ1-2
TGTGCCAGCAGCCCCGGGACAGGCTATGGCTACACCTTC
CASSPGTGYGYTF
>TRBV9|NA|NA|12|TRBJ2-7
TGTGCCAGCAGCGGTAGTCAGGGTACGAAGTACTTC
CASSGSQGTKYF
>TRBV7-9|TRBD2|NA|16|TRBJ2-1
TGTGCCAGCAGCCCCCCGACTAGCGGGAGTACGAATGAGCAGTTCTTC
CASSPPTSGSTNEQFF
>TRBV7-6|NA|NA|14|TRBJ2-5
TGTGCCAGCAGCTTAGGACTGCTCCAAGAGACCCAGTACTTC
CASSLGLLQETQYF
>TRBV10-2|NA|NA|14|TRBJ2-3
TGCGCCAGCAACCCTGGGACTAGCACAGATACGCAGTATTTT
CASNPGTSTDTQYF
>TRBV5-4|NA|NA|14|TRBJ2-7
TGTGCCAGCAGCACCGGAACAGGAGACTACGAGCAGTACTTC
CASSTGTGDYEQYF
>TRBV4-1|NA|NA|13|TRBJ2-3
TGCGCCAGCAGCCAAGTCACGTCAGATACGCAGTATTTT
CASSQVTSDTQYF
>TRBV6-5|TRBD1|NA|15|TRBJ1-1
TGTGCCAGCAGTTACTTCACACAGGGGGGGACTGAAGCTTTCTTT
CASSYFTQGGTEAFF
>TRBV28|NA|NA|18|TRBJ2-5
TGTGCCAGCAGTCTGCCCTTGGGTGCACCGACGTACCAAGAGACCCAGTACTTC
CASSLPLGAPTYQETQYF
>TRBV2|NA|once|14|TRBJ1-1
TGTGCCAGCAGTGAGGGCAGTATGAACACTGAAGCTTTCTTT
CASSEGSMNTEAFF
>TRBV7-6|NA|NA|14|TRBJ2-7
TGTGCCAGCAGCTTAGCTCAGGGTACCTACGAGCAGTACTTC
CASSLAQGTYEQYF
>TRBV6-5|TRBD1|NA|15|TRBJ2-1
TGTGCCAGCAGTCTCGCGGGACAGGGCGGCAATGAGCAGTTCTTC
CASSLAGQGGNEQFF
>TRBV13|NA|NA|15|TRBJ2-2
TGTGCCAGCAGCTTAAGTACAGGGAACACCGGGGAGCTGTTTTTT
CASSLSTGNTGELFF
>TRBV6-1|TRBD2|NA|14|TRBJ2-1
TGTGCCAGTGGGGGACTAGCGGTCTACAATGAGCAGTTCTTC
CASGGLAVYNEQFF
>TRBV19|TRBD1|NA|15|TRBJ2-2
TGTGCCAGTAGATCACAGGGGACGGAGACCGGGGAGCTGTTTTTT
CASRSQGTETGELFF
>TRBV19|NA|few|14|TRBJ1-2
TGTGCCAGTAGTATTACGGGCGGAGACTATGGCTACACCTTC
CASSITGGDYGYTF
>TRBV4-3|NA|once|14|TRBJ2-7
TGCGCCAGCAGCCAAGGCGGGGAGTTGAACGAGCAGTACTTC
CASSQGGELNEQYF